This T cell receptor beta chain stems from a study of cytomegalovirus exposure and HLA in healthy donors. This clone was counted a single time. The antigen remains unidentified. Study findings and constraints: A reported reduction in N-insertions relative to the approximately 690-donor mean was seen in an Asian-associated ancestry cluster in a later analysis.

The ends were cut back, 5 bases at V and 0 bases at J, with 11 bases in the middle. Germline values: CDR1 SEHNR, CDR2 FQNEAQ (reference sequence). CDR3 size: 15 residues. The PCR used 60 Vbeta and 13 Jbeta primers. The repertoire was sequenced with immunoSEQ multiplex PCR; TCRdb's copy has only in-frame clones and lacks some. The top ten clones hold just over 2% of a sample with about 120,000 clones, 74% of them seen once. The TCR sequence derives from a human donor in good health. The sequencing input was PBMCs. The chain carries TRBV7-9 and TRBJ1-5; D is ambiguous. DNA for the CDR3: TGTGCCAGCAGCCCCGGGGAGAATAGCAATCAGCCCCAGCATTTT. Its translation is CASSPGENSNQPQHF.